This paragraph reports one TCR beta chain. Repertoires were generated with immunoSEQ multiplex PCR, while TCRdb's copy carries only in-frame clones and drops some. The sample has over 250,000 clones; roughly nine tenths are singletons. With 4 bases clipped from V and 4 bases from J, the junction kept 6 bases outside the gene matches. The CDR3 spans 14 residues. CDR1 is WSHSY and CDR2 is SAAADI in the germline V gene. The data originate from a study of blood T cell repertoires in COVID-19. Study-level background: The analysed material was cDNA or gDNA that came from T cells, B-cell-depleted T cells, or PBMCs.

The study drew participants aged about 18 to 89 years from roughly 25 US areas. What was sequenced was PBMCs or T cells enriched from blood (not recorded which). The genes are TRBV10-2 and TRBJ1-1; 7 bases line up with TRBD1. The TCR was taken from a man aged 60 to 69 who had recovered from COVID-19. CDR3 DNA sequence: TGCGCCAGCAGTGCGGACAGGCGGAGCACTGAAGCTTTCTTT. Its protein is CASSADRRSTEAFF.